Sequencing of this T cell receptor (beta chain) was carried out in a study of T-cell reconstitution after alpha-beta-depleted transplantation in children. Notes on the study in general: Expanded clones from the graft, numbering several hundred, reportedly supplied alpha-beta T cells about two months after transplant.

The TCRbeta library was prepared with unique molecular identifiers. TCRdb itself ran the PCR reads through MiXCR, one entry per CDR3 protein. The sample has 500,000 or so distinct CDR3 sequences, about an eighth seen once. This CDR3 contains 14 residues. Germline loops: CDR1 DFQATT, CDR2 SNEGSKA (reference sequence). This clonotype was recorded a few times. No antigen is known for it. The sequence was obtained from a female patient aged 2-9 years who had a stem cell transplant for aplastic anemia, so the T cells may come from the graft donor. The rearrangement joins TRBV20-1 to TRBJ2-3; D tentatively reads TRBD1 or TRBD2 (5 bases each). Sequences were derived from PBMCs, mostly from graft donor cells, sampled 180 days after TCRalphabeta/CD19-depleted stem cell transplant. In DNA form, the CDR3 reads TGCACTTGCCGGGACCCAAGAAGCACAGATACGCAGTATTTT. The encoded protein is CTCRDPRSTDTQYF.